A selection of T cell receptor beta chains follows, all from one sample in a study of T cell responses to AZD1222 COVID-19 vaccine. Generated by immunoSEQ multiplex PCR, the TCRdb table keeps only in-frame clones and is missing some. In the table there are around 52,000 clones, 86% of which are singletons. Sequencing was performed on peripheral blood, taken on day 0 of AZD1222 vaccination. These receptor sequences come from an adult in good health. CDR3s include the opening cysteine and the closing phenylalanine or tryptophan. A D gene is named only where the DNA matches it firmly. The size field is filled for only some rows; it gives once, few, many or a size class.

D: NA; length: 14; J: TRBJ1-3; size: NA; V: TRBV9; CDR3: CASSVGLARNTIYF; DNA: TGTGCCAGCAGCGTAGGGTTAGCTCGAAACACCATATATTTT
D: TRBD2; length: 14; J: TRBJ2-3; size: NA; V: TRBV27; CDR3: CASSLSSGGDTQYF; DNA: TGTGCCAGCAGTTTATCCAGCGGGGGGGATACGCAGTATTTT
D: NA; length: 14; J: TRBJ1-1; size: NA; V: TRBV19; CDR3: CASTLSGAGTEAFF; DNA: TGTGCCAGTACCCTCTCGGGGGCCGGCACTGAAGCTTTCTTT
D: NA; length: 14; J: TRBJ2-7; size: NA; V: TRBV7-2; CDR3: CASTNNRVAYEQYF; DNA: TGTGCCAGCACCAACAACAGGGTAGCCTACGAGCAGTACTTC
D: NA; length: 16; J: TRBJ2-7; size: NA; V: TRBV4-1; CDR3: CASSVQLSRASYEQYF; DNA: TGCGCCAGCAGCGTACAACTCTCAAGGGCCTCCTACGAGCAGTACTTC
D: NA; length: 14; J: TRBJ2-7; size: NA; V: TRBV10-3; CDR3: CAISEGDVWYEQYF; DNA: TGTGCCATCAGTGAGGGGGACGTGTGGTACGAGCAGTACTTC
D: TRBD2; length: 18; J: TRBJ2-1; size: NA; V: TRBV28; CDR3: CASSPRLAGVSRDNEQFF; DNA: TGTGCCAGCAGTCCTCGACTAGCGGGAGTTTCCCGAGACAATGAGCAGTTCTTC
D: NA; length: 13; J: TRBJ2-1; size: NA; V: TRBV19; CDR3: CASSIGYLRGQFF; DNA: TGTGCCAGTAGTATAGGCTACCTCCGAGGGCAGTTCTTC
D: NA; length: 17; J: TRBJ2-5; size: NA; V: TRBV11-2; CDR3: CASSPFWRGQWGETQYF; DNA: TGTGCCAGCAGCCCTTTTTGGCGGGGGCAGTGGGGAGAGACCCAGTACTTC
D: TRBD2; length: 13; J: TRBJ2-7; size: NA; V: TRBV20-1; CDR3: CSASSGISYEQYF; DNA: TGCAGTGCTAGTAGCGGGATCAGCTACGAGCAGTACTTC
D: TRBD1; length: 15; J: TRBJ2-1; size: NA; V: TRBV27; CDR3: CASRRDRGQVNEQFF; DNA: TGTGCCAGCAGACGGGACAGGGGCCAAGTAAATGAGCAGTTCTTC
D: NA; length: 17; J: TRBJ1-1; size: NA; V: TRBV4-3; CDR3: CASSQEGIQGLNTEAFF; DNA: TGCGCCAGCAGCCAAGAGGGGATACAGGGACTGAACACTGAAGCTTTCTTT
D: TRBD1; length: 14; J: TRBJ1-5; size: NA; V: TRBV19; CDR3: CASRGQYSNQPQHF; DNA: TGTGCCAGTAGGGGACAGTATAGCAATCAGCCCCAGCATTTT
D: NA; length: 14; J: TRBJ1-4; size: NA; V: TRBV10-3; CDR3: CAISESGGSEKLFF; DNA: TGTGCCATCAGTGAATCCGGGGGGAGTGAAAAACTGTTTTTT
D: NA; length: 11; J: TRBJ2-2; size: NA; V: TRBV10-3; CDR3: CAIQGIGELFF; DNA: TGTGCCATCCAGGGGATCGGGGAGCTGTTTTTT
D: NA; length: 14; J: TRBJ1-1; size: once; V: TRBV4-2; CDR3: CASSLNRLNTEAFF; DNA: TGTGCCAGCAGCCTTAATAGGTTGAACACTGAAGCTTTCTTT
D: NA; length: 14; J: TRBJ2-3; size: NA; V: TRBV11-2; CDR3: CASSLDSGTDTQYF; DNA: TGTGCCAGCAGCTTAGATAGCGGCACAGATACGCAGTATTTT
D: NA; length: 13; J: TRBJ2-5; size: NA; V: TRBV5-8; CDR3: CASSGTFWETQYF; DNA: TGTGCCAGCAGCGGGACTTTCTGGGAGACCCAGTACTTC
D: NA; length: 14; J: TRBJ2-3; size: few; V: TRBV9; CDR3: CASSPSGATDTQYF; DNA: TGTGCCAGCAGCCCGAGTGGGGCCACAGATACGCAGTATTTT
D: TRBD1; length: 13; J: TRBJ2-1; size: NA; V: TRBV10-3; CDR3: CATEGQDNNEQFF; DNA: TGTGCCACCGAAGGACAGGATAACAATGAGCAGTTCTTC
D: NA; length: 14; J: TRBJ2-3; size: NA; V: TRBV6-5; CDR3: CASGRTVLTDTQYF; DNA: TGTGCCAGCGGCAGGACCGTGCTCACAGATACGCAGTATTTT
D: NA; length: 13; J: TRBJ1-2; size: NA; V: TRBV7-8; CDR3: CASSLVEGYGYTF; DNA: TGTGCCAGCAGCTTAGTGGAGGGCTATGGCTACACCTTC
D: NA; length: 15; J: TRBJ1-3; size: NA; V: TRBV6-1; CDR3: CASSDLQGSGNTIYF; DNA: TGTGCCAGCAGTGACCTACAGGGTTCTGGAAACACCATATATTTT
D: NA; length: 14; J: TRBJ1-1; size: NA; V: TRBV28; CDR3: CASSNGDGRFEAFF; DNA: TGTGCCAGCAGTAACGGGGACGGACGATTCGAAGCTTTCTTT
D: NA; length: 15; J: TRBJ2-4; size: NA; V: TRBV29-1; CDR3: CSVPAPGLAKNIQYF; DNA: TGCAGCGTCCCGGCACCCGGACTAGCCAAAAACATTCAGTACTTC
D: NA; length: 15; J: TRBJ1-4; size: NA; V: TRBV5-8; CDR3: CASSFGISTNEKLFF; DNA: TGTGCCAGCAGCTTTGGGATTTCGACTAATGAAAAACTGTTTTTT
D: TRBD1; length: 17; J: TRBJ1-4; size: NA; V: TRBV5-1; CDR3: CASSLGTGGGTNEKLFF; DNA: TGCGCCAGCAGCTTAGGGACAGGTGGGGGAACTAATGAAAAACTGTTTTTT